This is a list of T cell receptor beta chains from one sample in a study of cytomegalovirus exposure and HLA in healthy donors. Measured with immunoSEQ multiplex PCR; TCRdb has only the in-frame clones, and not every one. The data contain about 190,000 clones, roughly 82% of them singletons. Sequenced: PBMCs. The receptors here all came from a man aged 18 to 29 in good health and CMV-seropositive. The CDR3 runs from the conserved cysteine through the conserved F or W. Each record gives: V gene, J gene, clone size, D gene, CDR3 protein, CDR3 DNA. A D gene is named only where the DNA matches it firmly. Only some rows state a clone size, as once, few, many or a class for expanded clones.

V gene: TRBV27; J gene: TRBJ1-4; clone size: -; D gene: -; CDR3 protein: CASSLQRGLGEKLFF; CDR3 DNA: TGTGCCAGCAGTCTCCAGAGGGGACTTGGAGAAAAACTGTTTTTT
V gene: TRBV6-5; J gene: TRBJ2-5; clone size: -; D gene: TRBD1; CDR3 protein: CASSLSDRGHQGTQYF; CDR3 DNA: TGTGCCAGCAGTTTATCGGACAGGGGACACCAAGGGACCCAGTACTTC
V gene: TRBV28; J gene: TRBJ1-2; clone size: -; D gene: -; CDR3 protein: CASLFSSGRYNGYTF; CDR3 DNA: TGTGCCAGTCTCTTCTCCTCCGGTCGTTATAATGGCTACACCTTC
V gene: TRBV6-5; J gene: TRBJ2-3; clone size: -; D gene: -; CDR3 protein: CASSYPRGSGTDTQYF; CDR3 DNA: TGTGCCAGCAGTTACCCTCGAGGGAGTGGCACAGATACGCAGTATTTT
V gene: TRBV10-3; J gene: TRBJ1-2; clone size: -; D gene: -; CDR3 protein: CAISAAPGDGGYTF; CDR3 DNA: TGTGCCATCAGTGCGGCCCCGGGGGACGGCGGCTACACCTTC
V gene: TRBV28; J gene: TRBJ2-7; clone size: -; D gene: TRBD2; CDR3 protein: CATRGGREAHEQYF; CDR3 DNA: TGTGCCACCAGAGGGGGGCGGGAGGCCCACGAGCAGTACTTC
V gene: TRBV28; J gene: TRBJ2-3; clone size: once; D gene: -; CDR3 protein: CASSPRGVYTDTQYF; CDR3 DNA: TGTGCCAGCAGTCCTCGCGGGGTATACACAGATACGCAGTATTTT
V gene: TRBV4-1; J gene: TRBJ2-2; clone size: once; D gene: -; CDR3 protein: CASSQEGLNTGELFF; CDR3 DNA: TGCGCCAGCAGCCAAGAGGGCCTAAACACCGGGGAGCTGTTTTTT
V gene: TRBV29-1; J gene: TRBJ2-7; clone size: -; D gene: TRBD1; CDR3 protein: CSVLSGQGYEQYF; CDR3 DNA: TGCAGCGTTCTCTCCGGACAGGGCTACGAGCAGTACTTC
V gene: TRBV21-1; J gene: TRBJ2-2; clone size: once; D gene: -; CDR3 protein: CASSRGGTGELFF; CDR3 DNA: TGTGCCAGCAGCAGGGGAGGCACCGGGGAGCTGTTTTTT
V gene: TRBV14; J gene: TRBJ2-7; clone size: -; D gene: -; CDR3 protein: CASSPPGLYEQYF; CDR3 DNA: TGTGCCAGCAGCCCACCCGGACTATACGAGCAGTACTTC
V gene: TRBV5-6; J gene: TRBJ2-7; clone size: -; D gene: -; CDR3 protein: CASSLGGGEQYF; CDR3 DNA: TGTGCCAGCAGCTTGGGGGGCGGCGAGCAGTACTTC
V gene: TRBV27; J gene: TRBJ2-1; clone size: -; D gene: TRBD2; CDR3 protein: CASTSGAYNEQFF; CDR3 DNA: TGTGCCAGCACAAGCGGGGCCTACAATGAGCAGTTCTTC
V gene: TRBV5-1; J gene: TRBJ2-7; clone size: few; D gene: TRBD1; CDR3 protein: CASSLVPGQWLYEQYF; CDR3 DNA: TGCGCCAGCAGCTTGGTACCGGGACAGTGGCTCTACGAGCAGTACTTC
V gene: TRBV11-2; J gene: TRBJ2-7; clone size: -; D gene: -; CDR3 protein: CASSPRSDSSEQYF; CDR3 DNA: TGTGCCAGCAGCCCCCGATCTGACAGCTCCGAGCAGTACTTC
V gene: TRBV4-1; J gene: TRBJ2-7; clone size: -; D gene: TRBD1; CDR3 protein: CASSQILLGTAPYEQYF; CDR3 DNA: TGCGCCAGCAGCCAAATTCTCTTAGGGACAGCCCCCTACGAGCAGTACTTC
V gene: TRBV29-1; J gene: TRBJ2-5; clone size: -; D gene: TRBD2; CDR3 protein: CSVDLASGQETQYF; CDR3 DNA: TGCAGCGTTGATTTGGCTAGCGGCCAAGAGACCCAGTACTTC
V gene: TRBV18; J gene: TRBJ2-6; clone size: -; D gene: -; CDR3 protein: CASSPLGTSSGANVLTF; CDR3 DNA: TGTGCCAGCTCACCACTTGGCACAAGCTCTGGGGCCAACGTCCTGACTTTC
V gene: TRBV27; J gene: TRBJ1-2; clone size: -; D gene: TRBD1; CDR3 protein: CASSDERQTGVDYGYTF; CDR3 DNA: TGTGCCAGCAGCGACGAGCGCCAGACAGGGGTGGACTATGGCTACACCTTC
V gene: TRBV6-1; J gene: TRBJ2-1; clone size: -; D gene: TRBD1; CDR3 protein: CASSTDRGNEQFF; CDR3 DNA: TGTGCCAGCAGCACCGACAGGGGAAATGAGCAGTTCTTC
V gene: TRBV28; J gene: TRBJ2-5; clone size: once; D gene: -; CDR3 protein: CASSFGGRTQETQYF; CDR3 DNA: TGTGCCAGCAGTTTCGGGGGTAGGACCCAAGAGACCCAGTACTTC
V gene: TRBV5-1; J gene: TRBJ2-5; clone size: -; D gene: -; CDR3 protein: CASSGGTAGGETQYF; CDR3 DNA: TGCGCCAGCAGTGGGGGGACAGCCGGCGGGGAGACCCAGTACTTC
V gene: TRBV5-1; J gene: TRBJ2-1; clone size: once; D gene: TRBD2; CDR3 protein: CASFVTSGRGNEQFF; CDR3 DNA: TGCGCCAGCTTCGTGACTAGCGGGAGAGGCAATGAGCAGTTCTTC
V gene: TRBV9; J gene: TRBJ2-7; clone size: few; D gene: TRBD2; CDR3 protein: CASSVEVAGYEQYF; CDR3 DNA: TGTGCCAGCAGCGTAGAGGTAGCGGGCTACGAGCAGTACTTC
V gene: TRBV30; J gene: TRBJ2-5; clone size: -; D gene: -; CDR3 protein: CAWGRPGPSRETQYF; CDR3 DNA: TGTGCCTGGGGCCGGCCGGGTCCTAGCCGAGAGACCCAGTACTTC
V gene: TRBV14; J gene: TRBJ2-7; clone size: -; D gene: TRBD1; CDR3 protein: CASSPYTGTASYEQYF; CDR3 DNA: TGTGCCAGCAGCCCTTATACCGGGACAGCTTCCTACGAGCAGTACTTC
V gene: TRBV27; J gene: TRBJ2-7; clone size: many; D gene: TRBD2; CDR3 protein: CASGMHLAGGYF; CDR3 DNA: TGTGCCAGCGGAATGCATCTAGCGGGAGGTTACTTC
V gene: TRBV27; J gene: TRBJ2-7; clone size: once; D gene: TRBD2; CDR3 protein: CASSLRGLAGHYEQYF; CDR3 DNA: TGTGCCAGCAGTTTACGGGGACTAGCGGGACACTACGAGCAGTACTTC
V gene: TRBV4-2; J gene: TRBJ1-2; clone size: -; D gene: TRBD1; CDR3 protein: CASSQDRGGRYGYTF; CDR3 DNA: TGTGCCAGCAGCCAAGATCGAGGGGGCCGCTATGGCTACACCTTC
V gene: TRBV29-1; J gene: TRBJ2-1; clone size: -; D gene: TRBD2; CDR3 protein: CSVGLARNEQFF; CDR3 DNA: TGCAGCGTTGGACTAGCTCGCAATGAGCAGTTCTTC
V gene: TRBV11-3; J gene: TRBJ2-1; clone size: -; D gene: TRBD1; CDR3 protein: CASSLTGGSYNEQFF; CDR3 DNA: TGTGCCAGCAGCCTCACAGGGGGCTCCTACAATGAGCAGTTCTTC
V gene: TRBV29-1; J gene: TRBJ1-1; clone size: -; D gene: TRBD1; CDR3 protein: CSVLQGAGTEAFF; CDR3 DNA: TGCAGCGTTTTACAGGGGGCCGGCACTGAAGCTTTCTTT
V gene: TRBV13; J gene: TRBJ2-1; clone size: few; D gene: TRBD2; CDR3 protein: CASSLEASGSYEQFF; CDR3 DNA: TGTGCCAGCAGCTTAGAGGCTAGCGGGAGTTATGAGCAGTTCTTC
V gene: TRBV2; J gene: TRBJ2-3; clone size: -; D gene: -; CDR3 protein: CASRGRSGGTDTQYF; CDR3 DNA: TGTGCCAGCAGGGGCCGCTCAGGGGGCACAGATACGCAGTATTTT
V gene: TRBV28; J gene: TRBJ2-3; clone size: -; D gene: -; CDR3 protein: CASRDGRISSTDTQYF; CDR3 DNA: TGTGCCTCCCGGGACGGGAGAATTTCAAGCACAGATACGCAGTATTTT
V gene: TRBV4-1; J gene: TRBJ2-1; clone size: -; D gene: TRBD2; CDR3 protein: CASSPRTSGPPYNEQFF; CDR3 DNA: TGCGCCAGCAGCCCAAGGACTAGCGGACCTCCTTACAATGAGCAGTTCTTC
V gene: TRBV29-1; J gene: TRBJ2-2; clone size: -; D gene: TRBD1; CDR3 protein: CSAGQGAPGELFF; CDR3 DNA: TGCAGCGCTGGACAGGGGGCACCCGGGGAGCTGTTTTTT
V gene: TRBV5-6; J gene: TRBJ2-3; clone size: -; D gene: TRBD2; CDR3 protein: CASSLGGRAADTQYF; CDR3 DNA: TGTGCCAGCAGCTTGGGCGGGAGGGCCGCAGATACGCAGTATTTT